The 22 T cell receptor beta chains given below trace back to one sample, sequenced in a study of PD-1 blockade in classical Hodgkin lymphoma. As for time point: cycle 4 day 1 (C4D1), after 6 weeks of nivolumab. Each and every patient relapsed after autologous stem cell transplantation, and patients got differing brentuximab vedotin exposure. TCRdb's copy holds only in-frame clones and misses some; the assay was immunoSEQ multiplex PCR. This table has around 46,000 clones, 90% appearing once. The sample consisted of peripheral blood mononuclear cells (PBMCs), taken before the fourth cycle of nivolumab. The receptors come from a human donor with classical Hodgkin lymphoma.

V and J are TRBV6-1 and TRBJ2-2, with 12 positions matching TRBD2. Germline trimming cut 0 bases from V and 0 bases from J; bases unmatched to any gene: 2. CDR3 length equals 18 residues. CDR1 and CDR2 (germline): MNHNS, SASEGT. CDR3: CASSEALAGGANTGELFF. CDR3 coding DNA: TGTGCCAGCAGTGAAGCACTAGCGGGAGGCGCGAACACCGGGGAGCTGTTTTTT.

The chain carries TRBV2 and TRBJ1-4, with D tentatively TRBD1 (6 bases). V was trimmed by 6 bases and J by 0 bases, leaving 14 bases between them. Germline CDR1 SNHLY, CDR2 FYNNEI. The CDR3 is made up of 16 amino acids. As DNA, the CDR3 is TGTGCCAGCAGCTTCCGACAGGCTGCAACTAATGAAAAACTGTTTTTT. Residues: CASSFRQAATNEKLFF.

The V gene is TRBV10-3, the J gene TRBJ1-5, with TRBD1 matching over 8 bases. The CDR3 runs to 18 residues. The trim removed 3 bases at V and 5 bases at J, leaving 15 bases unmatched. Germline V gene sequence: CDR1 ENHRY, CDR2 SYGVKD. DNA of the CDR3: TGTGCCATCAGTGACCAAAAGGGACGGACAGGGAGCGATCAGCCCCAGCATTTT. Amino acid sequence: CAISDQKGRTGSDQPQHF.

V gene TRBV4-1 combines with J gene TRBJ2-1; no reliable D call. Trimming cost V 3 bases and J 0 bases, with 9 bases left between them. Germline loops: CDR1 MGHRA, CDR2 YSYEKL. The CDR3 runs 15 residues. The CDR3 protein is CASSHPVISYNEQFF. As DNA, the CDR3 is TGCGCCAGCAGCCACCCAGTCATCTCCTACAATGAGCAGTTCTTC.

The rearrangement uses TRBV10-1 and TRBJ2-7; 7 bases fit TRBD1. From germline, CDR1 is WNHNN and CDR2 SYGVQD (reference sequence). V lost 3 bases and J lost 6; bases outside the gene matches: 5. This CDR3 comprises 13 residues. In DNA form, the CDR3 reads TGCGCCAGCAGTGAACGACAGGGTGGCGAGCAGTACTTC. It is translated as CASSERQGGEQYF.

This rearrangement joins TRBV6-5 to TRBJ1-1; 7 bases are a match to TRBD1. CDR3 size: 12 residues. Germline V gene sequence: CDR1 MNHEY, CDR2 SVGAGI. The CDR3 nucleotides read TGTGCTGCCGCCCGACAGGGCACTGAAGCTTTCTTT. It yields the protein CAAARQGTEAFF.

As to this clone: Other DNA sequences of this sample code for an identical CDR3. The chain combines TRBV7-6 with TRBJ1-5; D possibly corresponds to TRBD1 (5 bases). The CDR3 runs to 14 residues. V was pared by 4 bases and J by 5 bases, with 12 bases between. Germline V gene lookup returns CDR1 SGHVS and CDR2 FNYEAQ. The CDR3 sequence is CASSSGQGYQPQHF. For the CDR3, the DNA is TGTGCCAGCAGCTCGGGGCAGGGTTATCAGCCCCAGCATTTT. The variable domain in full, with the rest retrieved from reference TRBV7-6 and TRBJ1-5, is GAGVSQSPRYKVTKRGQDVALRCDPISGHVSLYWYRQALGQGPEFLTYFNYEAQQDKSGLPNDRFSAERPEGSISTLTIQRTEQRDSAMYRCASSSGQGYQPQHFGDGTRLSIL.

In this sample, this clone turned up a few times. The chain has TRBV15 and TRBJ1-4; 8 bases align to TRBD1. Germline CDR1 LNHNV, CDR2 YYDKDF (reference sequence). With V trimmed by 8 bases and J by 10 bases, 12 bases remained unmatched. This CDR3 has 14 amino acids. CDR3 sequence reads: CATAQGQAIGKLFF. CDR3 in DNA: TGTGCCACCGCCCAGGGACAGGCAATAGGAAAACTGTTTTTT.

V is TRBV5-1 and J is TRBJ1-1, with D possibly matching TRBD1 (5 bases). Germline V gives CDR1 SGHRS, CDR2 YFSETQ. V was clipped by 4 bases and J by 6 bases, with 22 bases between them. CDR3 length: 16 residues. CDR3 DNA: TGCGCCAGCAGCCGTCTCCTACAAGGGACTTCGCCTGAAGCTTTCTTT. It specifies CASSRLLQGTSPEAFF.

The rearrangement uses TRBV19 and TRBJ2-4; D is possibly TRBD2 (5 bases). The CDR3 sequence is 17 residues long. Trimming removed 3 bases at V and 0 bases at J, with 15 bases between. Germline V gene data show CDR1 as LNHDA and CDR2 as SQIVND (reference sequence). The CDR3 bases are TGTGCCAGTAGTATGTTTCCGCAGGAGGTAGCCAAAAACATTCAGTACTTC. Translated, it gives CASSMFPQEVAKNIQYF. Full variable domain (missing parts from reference TRBV19 and TRBJ2-4): DGGITQSPKYLFRKEGQNVTLSCEQNLNHDAMYWYRQDPGQGLRLIYYSQIVNDFQKGDIAEGYSVSREKKESFPLTVTSAQKNPTAFYLCASSMFPQEVAKNIQYFGAGTRLSVL.

The chain links TRBV5-1 to TRBJ2-1, with 9 bases fitting TRBD2. The CDR3 sequence is 14 residues long. The J segment lost 9 bases and the V segment lost 7 bases, leaving 11 bases of the junction unmatched. CDR1 SGHRS and CDR2 YFSETQ come from the germline V gene. The CDR3 loop is CASGFRGRAAEQFF. In nucleotides, the CDR3 is TGCGCCAGCGGGTTCCGCGGGAGGGCCGCTGAGCAGTTCTTC. The variable domain in full, with the rest retrieved from reference TRBV5-1 and TRBJ2-1, is KAGVTQTPRYLIKTRGQQVTLSCSPISGHRSVSWYQQTPGQGLQFLFEYFSETQRNKGNFPGRFSGRQFSNSRSEMNVSTLELGDSALYLCASGFRGRAAEQFFGPGTRLTVL.

The rearrangement joins TRBV6-5 to TRBJ1-2, with D unclear. V lost 3 bases, J lost 4 bases, and 12 bases lay in between. The CDR3 is 14 amino acids. Germline CDR1 MNHEY, CDR2 SVGAGI. The CDR3 is CASSYNLQPYGYTF. CDR3 bases: TGTGCCAGCAGTTATAACCTACAGCCCTATGGCTACACCTTC.

This clone appeared a single time. The J gene is TRBJ2-3, the V gene TRBV6-6, with 11 bases identical to TRBD2. The CDR3 runs to 15 residues. V shed 4 bases and J 7 bases; nucleotides not matched to a gene: 7. CDR1 is MNHNY and CDR2 is SVGAGI in the germline V gene (reference sequence). The CDR3 loop reads CASSSTSGRNNTQYF. Written as DNA, the CDR3 is TGTGCCAGCAGTTCTACTAGCGGGAGAAATAATACGCAGTATTTT.

This sequence joins TRBV7-9 and TRBJ1-2, with TRBD1 identical over 8 bases. The CDR3 runs 13 residues. Germline CDR1 and CDR2: SEHNR and FQNEAQ (reference sequence). V was clipped by 5 bases and J by 8 bases; unmatched bases: 7. CDR3 protein: CASSLLDRAGYTF. The CDR3 nucleotides read TGTGCCAGCAGCCTCTTGGACAGGGCAGGCTACACCTTC.

This chain uses TRBV4-2 with TRBJ1-3, with D hard to call. Germline CDR1 and CDR2: LGHNA and YNFKEQ. V was clipped by 0 bases and J by 3 bases, with 9 bases between them. CDR3 length: 15 residues. This CDR3 reads CASSQELFSGNTIYF. CDR3 DNA sequence: TGTGCCAGCAGCCAAGAGCTATTTAGTGGAAACACCATATATTTT.

CDR3 residues: CSASLPYEQYF. The CDR3 DNA follows: TGCAGTGCTAGCCTCCCCTACGAGCAGTACTTC. The chain combines TRBV20-1 with TRBJ2-7, with D hard to call. The CDR3 sequence is 11 residues long. Trimming shortened V by 3 bases and J by 2 bases, and 5 bases separated the two germline ends. The germline V gene encodes CDR1 DFQATT and CDR2 SNEGSKA (reference sequence).

This chain uses TRBV11-3 with TRBJ2-5; D could derive from TRBD1 or TRBD2 (5 bases each). Germline CDR1 SGHNT, CDR2 YENEEA. The CDR3 has 15 residues. Trimming pared 2 bases from V and 4 bases from J, leaving 14 bases between. CDR3 loop: CASSLLGDLLETQYF. Here the CDR3 DNA reads TGTGCCAGCAGCTTACTTGGGGACCTTCTAGAGACCCAGTACTTC.

The chain uses TRBV7-3 and TRBJ1-3; D is perhaps TRBD1 (6 bases). The V end was cut by 2 bases, the J end by 4 bases, with 12 bases between. The CDR3 sequence is 15 residues long. CDR1 is SGHTA, CDR2 FQGTGA, per germline. The CDR3 DNA reads as TGTGCCAGCAGCTTAGATCAGGGGCGGGGAAACACCATATATTTT. It codes for CASSLDQGRGNTIYF.

This chain connects TRBV27 to TRBJ2-7; D may be TRBD2 (5 bases). Deletions cut 3 bases from V and 0 bases from J, with 12 bases between. CDR1 is MNHEY, CDR2 SMNVEV, per germline (reference sequence). The CDR3 length is 15 residues. This chain's CDR3 is CASSLTSGSSYEQYF. The CDR3 DNA reads as TGTGCCAGCAGTTTGACATCTGGGAGCTCCTACGAGCAGTACTTC.

In this sample, this clone turned up once. The chain joins TRBV18 to TRBJ2-1; 9 bases are a match to TRBD2. Germline V lookup: CDR1 KGHSH, CDR2 LQKENI. This CDR3 spans 14 amino acids. V lost 6 bases, J lost 10 bases, and 10 bases stayed unmatched. CDR3 in amino acids: CASSTAGGRGEQFF. The CDR3 nucleotides read TGTGCCAGCTCCACAGCGGGAGGAAGGGGAGAGCAGTTCTTC.

The CDR3 sequence is CASSHRGEQFF. In nucleotides, the CDR3 is TGTGCCAGCAGTCATAGGGGTGAGCAGTTCTTC. The chain links TRBV6-1 to TRBJ2-1, with D maybe TRBD1 (5 bases). CDR3 length: 11 residues. The V gene's germline CDR1 is MNHNS and CDR2 SASEGT. Trimming removed 5 bases at V and 9 bases at J, with 8 bases between.

The chain carries TRBV9 and TRBJ2-1; 10 positions match TRBD2. Germline V lookup: CDR1 SGDLS, CDR2 YYNGEE. The CDR3 is 15 residues long. J gave up 4 bases and V 4 bases, and 5 bases lay outside the gene matches. The CDR3 nucleotides read TGTGCCAGCAGCAAACGACTAGCGGGTTACAATGAGCAGTTCTTC. It specifies CASSKRLAGYNEQFF.